This entry concerns a single T cell receptor beta chain. The antigen is not known. Sequencing was performed with immunoSEQ multiplex PCR; in TCRdb, only in-frame clones are kept and a portion is missing. The sample contains more than 80,000 clones, about 88% of which appear only once. This record belongs to a study of graft-versus-host responses after intestinal transplantation. Study-wide results and caveats: Marrow from the recipient contained GvH clones, some of which had appeared first in ileum or blood. Maximum circulating GvH clone levels tracked with early post-transplant HvG decreases.

Germline lookup yields CDR1 SGHRS and CDR2 YFSETQ. Trimming took 4 bases from V and 10 from J, leaving 18 bases between them. The CDR3 length is 14 residues. This sample comprised unstimulated CD4+ T cells sorted from spleen or lymph node cells, obtained before intestinal transplant. The chain carries TRBV5-1 and TRBJ2-1; possible D gene TRBD2, 6 bases. The sequence was obtained from a human donor who received an intestinal transplant. In DNA form, the CDR3 reads TGCGCCAGCAGCCCGGCGCCCGGGGCGGGGGAGCAGTTCTTC. Amino acids: CASSPAPGAGEQFF.